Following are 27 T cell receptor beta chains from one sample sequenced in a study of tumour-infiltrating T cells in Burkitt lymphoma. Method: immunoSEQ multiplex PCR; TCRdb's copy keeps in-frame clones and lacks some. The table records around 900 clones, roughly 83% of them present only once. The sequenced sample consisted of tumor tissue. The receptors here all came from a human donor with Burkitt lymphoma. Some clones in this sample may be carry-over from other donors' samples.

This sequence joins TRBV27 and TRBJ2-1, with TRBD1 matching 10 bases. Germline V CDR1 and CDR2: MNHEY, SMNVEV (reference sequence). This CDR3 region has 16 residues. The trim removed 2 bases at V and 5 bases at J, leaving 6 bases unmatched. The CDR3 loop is CASSLPRDRGDNEQFF. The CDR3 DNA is TGTGCCAGCAGTTTACCCCGGGACAGGGGAGACAATGAGCAGTTCTTC.

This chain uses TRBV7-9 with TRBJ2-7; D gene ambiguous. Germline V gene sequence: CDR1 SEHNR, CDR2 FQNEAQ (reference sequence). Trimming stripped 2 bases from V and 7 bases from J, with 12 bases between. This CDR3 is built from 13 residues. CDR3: CASSLNTMGEQYF. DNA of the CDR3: TGTGCCAGCAGCTTAAACACCATGGGGGAGCAGTACTTC.

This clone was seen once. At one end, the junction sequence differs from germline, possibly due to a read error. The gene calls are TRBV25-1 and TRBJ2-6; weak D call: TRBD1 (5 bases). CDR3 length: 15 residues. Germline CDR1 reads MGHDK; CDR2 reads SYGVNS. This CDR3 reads CASSEGFSGANVLAF. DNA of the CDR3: TGTGCCAGCAGTGAAGGGTTTTCTGGGGCCAACGTCCTGGCTTTC.

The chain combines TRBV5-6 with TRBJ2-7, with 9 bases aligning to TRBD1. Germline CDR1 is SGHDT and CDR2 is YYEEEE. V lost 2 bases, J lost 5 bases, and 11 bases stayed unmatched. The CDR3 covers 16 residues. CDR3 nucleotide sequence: TGTGCCAGCAGCTTTCTTCGGACAGGGGTTTACGACGAGCAGTACTTC. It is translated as CASSFLRTGVYDEQYF.

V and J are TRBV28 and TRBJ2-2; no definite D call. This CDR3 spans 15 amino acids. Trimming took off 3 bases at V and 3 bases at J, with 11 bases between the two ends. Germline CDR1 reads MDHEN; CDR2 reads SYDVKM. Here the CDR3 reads CASSFFGSDTGELFF. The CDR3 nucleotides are TGTGCCAGCAGTTTTTTCGGATCAGACACCGGGGAGCTGTTTTTT.

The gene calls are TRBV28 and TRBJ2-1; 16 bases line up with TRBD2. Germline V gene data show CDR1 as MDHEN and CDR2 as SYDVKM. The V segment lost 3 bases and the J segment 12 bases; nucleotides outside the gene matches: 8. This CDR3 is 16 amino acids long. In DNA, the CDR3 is TGTGCCAGCAGTTTGGGGGGACTAGCGGGAGGGCCCGGGCAGTTCTTC. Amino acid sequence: CASSLGGLAGGPGQFF. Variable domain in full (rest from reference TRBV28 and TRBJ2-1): DVKVTQSSRYLVKRTGEKVFLECVQDMDHENMFWYRQDPGLGLRLIYFSYDVKMKEKGDIPEGYSVSREKKERFSLILESASTNQTSMYLCASSLGGLAGGPGQFFGPGTRLTVL.

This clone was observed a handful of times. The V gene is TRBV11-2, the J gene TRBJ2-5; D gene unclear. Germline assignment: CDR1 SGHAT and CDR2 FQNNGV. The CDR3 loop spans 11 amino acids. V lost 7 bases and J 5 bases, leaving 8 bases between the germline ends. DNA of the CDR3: TGTGCCAGCAAACTTACTGAGACCCAGTACTTC. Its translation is CASKLTETQYF. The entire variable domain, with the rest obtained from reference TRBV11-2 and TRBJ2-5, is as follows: EAGVAQSPRYKIIEKRQSVAFWCNPISGHATLYWYQQILGQGPKLLIQFQNNGVVDDSQLPKDRFSAERLKGVDSTLKIQPAKLEDSAVYLCASKLTETQYFGPGTRLLVL.

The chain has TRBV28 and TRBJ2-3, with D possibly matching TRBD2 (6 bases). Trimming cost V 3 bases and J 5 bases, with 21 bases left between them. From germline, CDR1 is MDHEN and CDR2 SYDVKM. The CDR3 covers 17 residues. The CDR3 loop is CASSLGSGTGARDTQYF. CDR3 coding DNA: TGTGCCAGCAGTTTGGGCAGTGGGACGGGAGCGAGAGATACGCAGTATTTT.

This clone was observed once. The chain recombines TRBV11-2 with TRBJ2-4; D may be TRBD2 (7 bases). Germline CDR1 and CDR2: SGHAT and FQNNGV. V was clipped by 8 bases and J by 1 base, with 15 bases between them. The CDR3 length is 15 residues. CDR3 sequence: CASGAEGGAKNIQYF. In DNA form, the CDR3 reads TGTGCCAGCGGTGCTGAGGGGGGGGCCAAAAACATTCAGTACTTC. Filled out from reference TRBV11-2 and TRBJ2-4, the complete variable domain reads EAGVAQSPRYKIIEKRQSVAFWCNPISGHATLYWYQQILGQGPKLLIQFQNNGVVDDSQLPKDRFSAERLKGVDSTLKIQPAKLEDSAVYLCASGAEGGAKNIQYFGAGTRLSVL.

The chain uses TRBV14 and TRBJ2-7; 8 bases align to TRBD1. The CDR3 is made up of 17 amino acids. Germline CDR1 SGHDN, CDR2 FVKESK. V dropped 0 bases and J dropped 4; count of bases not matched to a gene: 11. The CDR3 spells CASSQDLLRTGRYEQYF. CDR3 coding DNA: TGTGCCAGCAGCCAAGACCTTCTCCGGACAGGGAGGTACGAGCAGTACTTC.

CDR3 amino acids: CASISIRGGETEAFF. CDR3 sequence (DNA): TGTGCCAGTATTTCAATCAGGGGAGGCGAAACTGAAGCTTTCTTT. V is TRBV19 and J is TRBJ1-1; D perhaps matches TRBD1 (6 bases). V was cut by 7 bases and J by 5 bases, with 20 bases left in between. CDR3 size: 15 residues. Germline V lookup: CDR1 LNHDA, CDR2 SQIVND (reference sequence).

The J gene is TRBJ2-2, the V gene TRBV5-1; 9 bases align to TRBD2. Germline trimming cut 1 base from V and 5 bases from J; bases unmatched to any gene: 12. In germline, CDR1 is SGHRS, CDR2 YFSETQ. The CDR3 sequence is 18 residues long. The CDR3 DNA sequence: TGCGCCAGCAGCTTGAGTGGGTATAGCGGGAGAAGTACCGGGGAGCTGTTTTTT. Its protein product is CASSLSGYSGRSTGELFF.

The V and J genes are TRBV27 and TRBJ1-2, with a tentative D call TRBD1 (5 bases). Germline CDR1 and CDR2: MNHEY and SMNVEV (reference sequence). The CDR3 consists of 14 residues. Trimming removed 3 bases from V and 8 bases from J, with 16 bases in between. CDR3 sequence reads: CASSFLGAGGGYTF. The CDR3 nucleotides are TGTGCCAGCAGTTTCCTTGGCGCGGGGGGAGGCTACACCTTC.

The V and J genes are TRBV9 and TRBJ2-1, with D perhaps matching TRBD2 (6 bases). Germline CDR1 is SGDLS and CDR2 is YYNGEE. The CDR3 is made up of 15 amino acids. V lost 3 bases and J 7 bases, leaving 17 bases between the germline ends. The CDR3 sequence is CASSEDGRIGNEQFF. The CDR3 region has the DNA TGTGCCAGCAGCGAAGACGGGAGAATAGGGAATGAGCAGTTCTTC.

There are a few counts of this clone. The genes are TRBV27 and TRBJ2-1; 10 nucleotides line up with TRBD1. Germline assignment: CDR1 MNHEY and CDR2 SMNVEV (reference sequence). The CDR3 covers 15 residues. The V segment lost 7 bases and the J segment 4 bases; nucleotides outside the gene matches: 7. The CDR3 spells CASKPGQGVYNEQFF. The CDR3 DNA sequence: TGTGCCAGCAAGCCCGGACAGGGGGTTTACAATGAGCAGTTCTTC.

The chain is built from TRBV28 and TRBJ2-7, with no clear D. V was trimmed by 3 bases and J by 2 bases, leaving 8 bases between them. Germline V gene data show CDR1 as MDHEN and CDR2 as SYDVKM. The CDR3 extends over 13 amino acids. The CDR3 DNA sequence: TGTGCCAGCAGTTTCGGCAGAGCCTACGAGCAGTACTTC. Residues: CASSFGRAYEQYF. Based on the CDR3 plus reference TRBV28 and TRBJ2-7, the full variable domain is DVKVTQSSRYLVKRTGEKVFLECVQDMDHENMFWYRQDPGLGLRLIYFSYDVKMKEKGDIPEGYSVSREKKERFSLILESASTNQTSMYLCASSFGRAYEQYFGPGTRLTVT.

The CDR3 DNA follows: TGTGCCAGCAGCGTAGATGGGACAGGGAAAGAGACCCAGTACTTC. This sequence encodes CASSVDGTGKETQYF. The V gene is TRBV9, the J gene TRBJ2-5; 9 bases agree with TRBD1. Unmatched junction bases numbered 3, after V lost 0 bases and J lost 3 bases. Germline CDR1 SGDLS, CDR2 YYNGEE. The CDR3 consists of 15 residues.

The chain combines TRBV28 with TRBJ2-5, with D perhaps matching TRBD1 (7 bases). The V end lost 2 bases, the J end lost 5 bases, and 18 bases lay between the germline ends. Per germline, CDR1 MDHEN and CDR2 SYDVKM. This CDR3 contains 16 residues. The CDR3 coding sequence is TGTGCCAGCAGTTTAGGCGGAGGGGGCGCGGGGGAGACCCAGTACTTC. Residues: CASSLGGGGAGETQYF. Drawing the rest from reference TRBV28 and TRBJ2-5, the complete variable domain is DVKVTQSSRYLVKRTGEKVFLECVQDMDHENMFWYRQDPGLGLRLIYFSYDVKMKEKGDIPEGYSVSREKKERFSLILESASTNQTSMYLCASSLGGGGAGETQYFGPGTRLLVL.

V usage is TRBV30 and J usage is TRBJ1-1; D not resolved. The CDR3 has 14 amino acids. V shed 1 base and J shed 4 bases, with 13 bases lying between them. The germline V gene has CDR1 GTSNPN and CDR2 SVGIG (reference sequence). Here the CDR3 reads CAWSGAGLGTEAFF. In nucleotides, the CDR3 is TGTGCCTGGAGTGGGGCGGGGTTAGGCACTGAAGCTTTCTTT.

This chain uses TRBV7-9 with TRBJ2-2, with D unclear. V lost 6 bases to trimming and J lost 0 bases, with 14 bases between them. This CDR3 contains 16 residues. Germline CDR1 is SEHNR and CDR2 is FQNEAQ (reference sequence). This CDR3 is CASRQAGPANTGELFF. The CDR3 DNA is TGTGCCAGCAGACAAGCCGGGCCGGCGAACACCGGGGAGCTGTTTTTT.

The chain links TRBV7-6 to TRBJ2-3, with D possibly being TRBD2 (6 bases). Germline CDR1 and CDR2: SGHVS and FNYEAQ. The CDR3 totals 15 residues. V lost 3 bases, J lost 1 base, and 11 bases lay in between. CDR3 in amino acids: CASSFREPGTDTQYF. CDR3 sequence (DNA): TGTGCCAGCAGCTTCCGGGAGCCGGGCACAGATACGCAGTATTTT.

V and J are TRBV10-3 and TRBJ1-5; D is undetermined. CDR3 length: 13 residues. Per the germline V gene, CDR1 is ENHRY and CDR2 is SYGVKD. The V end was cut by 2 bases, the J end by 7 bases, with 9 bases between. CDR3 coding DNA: TGTGCCATCAGTGAGGGGCAAGGGCAGCCCCAGCATTTT. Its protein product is CAISEGQGQPQHF.

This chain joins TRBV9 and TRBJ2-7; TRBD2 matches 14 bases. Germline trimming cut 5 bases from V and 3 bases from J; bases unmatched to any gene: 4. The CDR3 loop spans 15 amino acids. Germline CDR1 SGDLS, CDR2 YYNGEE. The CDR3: CASSLGTSGGYEQYF. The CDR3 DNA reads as TGTGCCAGCAGTCTCGGGACTAGCGGGGGCTACGAGCAGTACTTC.

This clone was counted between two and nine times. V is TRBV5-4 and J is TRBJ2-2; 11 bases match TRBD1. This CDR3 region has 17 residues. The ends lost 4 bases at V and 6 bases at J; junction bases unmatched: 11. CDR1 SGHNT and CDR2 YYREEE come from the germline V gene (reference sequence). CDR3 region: CASSPGQGANSAGELFF. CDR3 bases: TGTGCCAGCAGCCCCGGACAGGGGGCGAACTCGGCCGGGGAGCTGTTTTTT.

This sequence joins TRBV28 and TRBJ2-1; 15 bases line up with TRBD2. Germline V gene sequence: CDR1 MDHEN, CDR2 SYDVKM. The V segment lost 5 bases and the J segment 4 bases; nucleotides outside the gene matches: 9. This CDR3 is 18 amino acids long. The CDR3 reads CASSGLAGGPGSYNEQFF. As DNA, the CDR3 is TGTGCCAGCAGTGGACTAGCGGGAGGGCCAGGGTCTTACAATGAGCAGTTCTTC. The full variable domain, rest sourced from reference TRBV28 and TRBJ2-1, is DVKVTQSSRYLVKRTGEKVFLECVQDMDHENMFWYRQDPGLGLRLIYFSYDVKMKEKGDIPEGYSVSREKKERFSLILESASTNQTSMYLCASSGLAGGPGSYNEQFFGPGTRLTVL.

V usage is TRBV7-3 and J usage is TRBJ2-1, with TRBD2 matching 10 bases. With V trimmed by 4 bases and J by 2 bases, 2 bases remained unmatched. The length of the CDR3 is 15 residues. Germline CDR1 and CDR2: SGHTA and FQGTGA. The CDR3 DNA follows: TGTGCCAGCAGCTGGGGACTAGCGACCTACAATGAGCAGTTCTTC. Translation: CASSWGLATYNEQFF.

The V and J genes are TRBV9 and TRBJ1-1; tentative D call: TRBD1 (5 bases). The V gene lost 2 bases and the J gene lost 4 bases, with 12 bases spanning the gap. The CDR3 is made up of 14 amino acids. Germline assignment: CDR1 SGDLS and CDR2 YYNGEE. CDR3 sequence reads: CASSVWDGATEAFF. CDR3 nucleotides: TGTGCCAGCAGCGTGTGGGACGGGGCCACTGAAGCTTTCTTT.